Each of the 23 T cell receptor beta chains below was sequenced from the same sample in a study of T-cell memory formation after mild COVID-19. Each CDR3 protein is one row after TCRdb ran MiXCR on the 5' RACE reads. The data contain 300,000 to 350,000 distinct CDR3 sequences, roughly 15% of them singletons. Sequenced input: PBMCs or a T cell subset sorted from them (not recorded which). All receptors come from a man aged 18 to 29 who had mild COVID-19 (a few samples of this study predate the infection). Cell type and time point are not known.

The table lists this clonotype with many counts. The rearrangement uses TRBV7-3 and TRBJ2-1; D may be TRBD2 (6 bases). Per the germline V gene, CDR1 is SGHTA and CDR2 is FQGTGA. This CDR3 spans 16 amino acids. The V and J ends lost 6 bases and 4 bases respectively, with 19 bases between them. As DNA, the CDR3 is TGTGCCAGCAGTCCCACACCGGGACTGACGTACAATGAGCAGTTCTTC. This gives the protein CASSPTPGLTYNEQFF. The variable domain in full, with the rest retrieved from reference TRBV7-3 and TRBJ2-1, is GAGVSQTPSNKVTEKGKYVELRCDPISGHTALYWYRQSLGQGPEFLIYFQGTGAADDSGLPNDRFFAVRPEGSVSTLKIQRTERGDSAVYLCASSPTPGLTYNEQFFGPGTRLTVL.

A few counts support this clonotype. The chain recombines TRBV5-6 with TRBJ1-1; D may be TRBD1 (6 bases). The CDR3 is made up of 15 amino acids. The ends were cut back, 6 bases at V and 3 bases at J, with 18 bases in the middle. From germline, CDR1 is SGHDT and CDR2 YYEEEE. Here the CDR3 DNA reads TGTGCCAGCAACCCCCTCGGGGGGCCTCACACTGAAGCTTTCTTT. Amino acid sequence: CASNPLGGPHTEAFF.

This chain links TRBV4-1 with TRBJ2-7, with D perhaps given as TRBD1 or TRBD2 (5 bases each). The CDR3 totals 15 residues. Trimming left V 1 base short and J 6 bases short, with 16 bases between. CDR1 is MGHRA and CDR2 is YSYEKL in the germline V gene. CDR3 loop: CASSQGPQGDREQYF. Here the CDR3 DNA reads TGCGCCAGCAGCCAAGGCCCCCAGGGAGATCGCGAGCAGTACTTC.

In nucleotides, the CDR3 is TGTGCCAGCAGCTTATCGCAAGGCGGGACCACCTCTGGAAACACCATATATTTT. Encoded protein: CASSLSQGGTTSGNTIYF. The chain links TRBV11-3 to TRBJ1-3; D may be TRBD1 (5 bases). The germline CDR1 and CDR2 sequences are SGHNT and YENEEA. Between the trimmed V and J ends, which lost 2 bases and 0 bases, there was a span of 17 bases. The CDR3 is made up of 18 amino acids.

This clonotype was recorded many times. The chain carries TRBV4-3 and TRBJ2-5, with 7 bases matching TRBD1. The length of the CDR3 is 16 residues. Unmatched junction bases numbered 9, after V lost 1 base and J lost 4 bases. Germline V gene sequence: CDR1 LGHNA, CDR2 YSLEER. CDR3 residues: CASSQAEGGWVETQYF. The CDR3 nucleotides read TGCGCCAGCAGCCAAGCGGAAGGGGGCTGGGTAGAGACCCAGTACTTC.

In its sample, this clonotype was seen a few times. This chain uses TRBV20-1 with TRBJ2-3, with D perhaps TRBD1 (6 bases). Trimming stripped 2 bases from V and 0 bases from J, with 9 bases between. Germline lookup yields CDR1 DFQATT and CDR2 SNEGSKA (reference sequence). This CDR3 spans 14 amino acids. In nucleotides, the CDR3 is TGCAGTGCTAGACGGGACACGAGCACAGATACGCAGTATTTT. It codes for CSARRDTSTDTQYF.

The gene calls are TRBV20-1 and TRBJ1-1; D is undetermined. The V end was cut by 0 bases, the J end by 0 bases, with 8 bases between. This CDR3 is built from 14 residues. Germline loops: CDR1 DFQATT, CDR2 SNEGSKA (reference sequence). The CDR3 coding sequence is TGCAGTGCTAGAGATCGGATCTTGAACACTGAAGCTTTCTTT. It translates to CSARDRILNTEAFF.

This clonotype came up a few times. The rearrangement links TRBV6-6 to TRBJ1-5, with a weak D call TRBD1 (6 bases). This CDR3 region has 14 residues. The germline CDR1 and CDR2 sequences are MNHNY and SVGAGI (reference sequence). Trimming shortened V by 8 bases and J by 3 bases, and 14 bases separated the two germline ends. The CDR3 nucleotides read TGTGCCAGCCGCCTGGGGGGGCCCAATCAGCCCCAGCATTTT. The encoded protein is CASRLGGPNQPQHF.

At least ten counts were recorded for this clonotype. This chain joins TRBV7-2 and TRBJ2-5, with TRBD1 identical over 8 bases. The junction had 5 bases not matched to a gene; V was cut back by 3 bases and J by 5 bases. CDR3 length equals 14 residues. The germline gives CDR1 SGHTA, CDR2 FQGNSA. The CDR3 DNA reads as TGTGCCAGCAGCTTGAGGACAGGGTGGGAGACCCAGTACTTC. Amino acids: CASSLRTGWETQYF.

The V gene is TRBV6-1, the J gene TRBJ2-5, with 13 nucleotides matching TRBD2. Germline V gives CDR1 MNHNS, CDR2 SASEGT. The junction had 3 bases not matched to a gene; V was cut back by 4 bases and J by 4 bases. This CDR3 contains 15 residues. The CDR3 reads CASSALAGGPETQYF. The CDR3 bases are TGTGCCAGCAGTGCACTAGCGGGGGGGCCAGAGACCCAGTACTTC.

This clonotype was seen only a few times. The V call is TRBV7-9, the J call TRBJ1-2, with D maybe TRBD1 (6 bases). The CDR3 totals 11 residues. CDR1 and CDR2 from the germline V gene are SEHNR and FQNEAQ (reference sequence). Between the trimmed V and J ends, which lost 10 bases and 6 bases, there was a span of 12 bases. The DNA for the CDR3 is TGTGCCACCACAACAGGGAATGGCTACACCTTC. Amino acids: CATTTGNGYTF. Looking up the rest from reference TRBV7-9 and TRBJ1-2 gives the full variable domain: DTGVSQNPRHKITKRGQNVTFRCDPISEHNRLYWYRQTLGQGPEFLTYFQNEAQLEKSRLLSDRFSAERPKGSFSTLEIQRTEQGDSAMYLCATTTGNGYTFGSGTRLTVV.

The chain couples TRBV6-5 to TRBJ1-1; TRBD1 aligns across 8 bases. The CDR3 extends over 18 amino acids. Germline V gives CDR1 MNHEY, CDR2 SVGAGI. V shed 1 base, J shed 0 bases, and the junction held 10 bases outside the gene matches. Written as DNA, the CDR3 is TGTGCCAGCAGTTACTTCGGACAGGGAGGGGTTCTGAACACTGAAGCTTTCTTT. Its protein is CASSYFGQGGVLNTEAFF.

Only a few counts were recorded for this clonotype. The chain recombines TRBV15 with TRBJ2-3; D unresolved. Trimming stripped 2 bases from V and 2 bases from J, with 23 bases between. Germline V gene data show CDR1 as LNHNV and CDR2 as YYDKDF (reference sequence). The CDR3 is 19 residues long. The CDR3 protein is CATSRTPTRRVTLTDTQYF. Written as DNA, the CDR3 is TGTGCCACCAGCAGAACCCCCACCCGGAGAGTAACCCTCACAGATACGCAGTATTTT.

The rearrangement links TRBV5-6 to TRBJ2-7; TRBD2 matches 9 bases. CDR1 and CDR2 (germline): SGHDT, YYEEEE. V shed 5 bases, J shed 1 base, and the junction held 10 bases outside the gene matches. The CDR3 loop spans 16 amino acids. The CDR3 protein is CASSPLAAGGSYEQYF. The CDR3, as DNA: TGTGCCAGCAGTCCCCTTGCGGCGGGGGGGTCCTACGAGCAGTACTTC.

In this sample, this clonotype turned up many times. This chain connects TRBV28 to TRBJ2-1; 8 bases map to TRBD2. With 6 bases clipped from V and 9 bases from J, the junction kept 13 bases outside the gene matches. Germline V gene data show CDR1 as MDHEN and CDR2 as SYDVKM. This CDR3 comprises 15 residues. CDR3 nucleotide sequence: TGTGCCAGCAGAAGGAGGCTAGCGGGTAGTAGTGAGCAGTTCTTC. It codes for CASRRRLAGSSEQFF. The whole variable domain, remainder taken from reference TRBV28 and TRBJ2-1, is DVKVTQSSRYLVKRTGEKVFLECVQDMDHENMFWYRQDPGLGLRLIYFSYDVKMKEKGDIPEGYSVSREKKERFSLILESASTNQTSMYLCASRRRLAGSSEQFFGPGTRLTVL.

In its sample, this clonotype was seen many times. The V gene is TRBV3-1, the J gene TRBJ2-3; the match to TRBD2 covers 11 bases. Germline V gene lookup returns CDR1 LGHDT and CDR2 YNNKEL (reference sequence). The CDR3 is 14 amino acids. V dropped 4 bases and J dropped 5; count of bases not matched to a gene: 2. CDR3 protein: CASSLTSGEDTQYF. CDR3 nucleotide sequence: TGTGCCAGCAGCCTGACTAGCGGGGAAGATACGCAGTATTTT.

This clonotype was picked up a small number of times. The rearrangement uses TRBV7-9 and TRBJ2-1, with D unclear. V lost 0 bases and J lost 8, with 14 bases in between. Looked up from germline, CDR1 is SEHNR and CDR2 is FQNEAQ (reference sequence). CDR3 length: 15 amino acids. CDR3 residues: CASSLAGLPWDEQFF. The CDR3 DNA follows: TGTGCCAGCAGCTTAGCGGGCCTTCCCTGGGATGAGCAGTTCTTC.

The chain is built from TRBV6-2 or TRBV6-3 and TRBJ2-7; D might be TRBD1 or TRBD2, each matching 6 bases. CDR1 is MNHEY and CDR2 is SVGEGT in the germline V gene. Deletions cut 2 bases from V and 2 bases from J, with 13 bases between. The CDR3 consists of 15 residues. The CDR3 region is CASSYVTGAAYEQYF. The DNA for the CDR3 is TGTGCCAGCAGTTACGTAACGGGGGCGGCCTACGAGCAGTACTTC.

The chain is built from TRBV6-4 and TRBJ1-6; possibly TRBD1 for D (6 bases). CDR3 length: 13 amino acids. CDR1 and CDR2 from the germline V gene are MRHNA and SNTAGT. Deletions cut 4 bases from V and 7 bases from J, with 8 bases between. The CDR3 protein is CASSADRNSPLHF. The CDR3 DNA sequence: TGTGCCAGCAGTGCCGACAGGAATTCACCCCTCCACTTT.

V and J are TRBV5-4 and TRBJ2-5; possibly TRBD1 or TRBD2 for D (5 bases each). The V gene lost 1 base and the J gene lost 5 bases, with 18 bases spanning the gap. Looked up from germline, CDR1 is SGHNT and CDR2 is YYREEE (reference sequence). CDR3 length equals 16 residues. CDR3 sequence reads: CASSLPGPMSWETQYF. CDR3 nucleotides: TGTGCCAGCAGCTTGCCGGGACCGATGTCGTGGGAGACCCAGTACTTC.

This clonotype turned up a few times. The chain recombines TRBV5-1 with TRBJ2-3; 7 bases fit TRBD2. Germline trimming cut 6 bases from V and 6 bases from J; bases unmatched to any gene: 7. CDR1 SGHRS and CDR2 YFSETQ come from the germline V gene. The CDR3 length is 13 residues. The CDR3 is CASTGGRGDTQYF. CDR3 DNA sequence: TGCGCCAGCACGGGGGGACGCGGGGATACGCAGTATTTT.

Points on this clonotype: Germline and junction disagree at one end, which may indicate a read error. This chain uses TRBV11-2 with TRBJ1-1, with 9 bases identical to TRBD1. This CDR3 contains 14 residues. Germline V CDR1 and CDR2: SGHAT, FQNNGV. The CDR3 sequence is CASSLEGQGSLKLF. The CDR3, as DNA: TGTGCCAGCAGCTTAGAAGGACAGGGGAGCCTGAAATTATTT.

The chain is built from TRBV30 and TRBJ2-3; D is unclear. Germline V gene data show CDR1 as GTSNPN and CDR2 as SVGIG (reference sequence). This CDR3 is 13 amino acids long. The V end lost 5 bases, the J end lost 2 bases, and 11 bases lay between the germline ends. The CDR3 protein is CAWDVHNTDTQYF. The CDR3 coding sequence is TGTGCCTGGGATGTTCATAACACAGATACGCAGTATTTT.